These 30 T cell receptor beta chains share one sample of origin, sequenced in a study of cytomegalovirus exposure and HLA in healthy donors. PCR used 60 Vbeta primers and 13 Jbeta primers. The repertoire was sequenced with immunoSEQ multiplex PCR; TCRdb's copy has only in-frame clones and lacks some. The sample holds roughly 200,000 clones, roughly four fifths seen once. The specimen sequenced was PBMCs. The receptors come from a man aged 50 to 59 in good health and CMV-seronegative.

The V call is TRBV7-2, the J call TRBJ2-3; D perhaps matches TRBD1 (6 bases). CDR1 is SGHTA, CDR2 FQGNSA, per germline. V lost 6 bases and J 4 bases, leaving 11 bases between the germline ends. The CDR3 has 13 residues. This CDR3 reads CASRPTGPDTQYF. Written as DNA, the CDR3 is TGTGCCAGCAGACCGACAGGTCCAGATACGCAGTATTTT.

The chain combines TRBV6-5 with TRBJ2-1, with 9 nucleotides matching TRBD2. CDR1 and CDR2 from the germline V gene are MNHEY and SVGAGI. After removal of 5 bases from V and 9 bases from J, the junction contained 5 bases not matched to a gene. The CDR3 extends over 13 amino acids. The CDR3 nucleotides are TGTGCCAGCAGTCAGAGCGGGGGGCGTGAGCAGTTCTTC. It codes for CASSQSGGREQFF.

The rearrangement links TRBV4-2 to TRBJ2-1, with TRBD1 matching over 9 bases. Trimming cost V 1 base and J 7 bases; bases outside gene matches: 5. This CDR3 has 15 residues. The germline V gene has CDR1 LGHNA and CDR2 YNFKEQ. CDR3 sequence: CASSQGGTGRNEQFF. In DNA, the CDR3 is TGTGCCAGCAGCCAAGGCGGGACAGGGAGGAATGAGCAGTTCTTC.

This clone was seen ten or more times. This chain uses TRBV5-6 with TRBJ1-2; weak D call: TRBD1 (5 bases). Germline CDR1 reads SGHDT; CDR2 reads YYEEEE. The V end lost 0 bases, the J end lost 3 bases, and 9 bases lay between the germline ends. The CDR3 runs 14 residues. The CDR3 loop is CASSLGQLYYGYTF. CDR3 sequence (DNA): TGTGCCAGCAGCTTGGGACAGCTATACTATGGCTACACCTTC.

The rearrangement joins TRBV5-6 to TRBJ2-3; D call uncertain. The CDR3 runs to 15 residues. Germline V gene sequence: CDR1 SGHDT, CDR2 YYEEEE. The V end was cut by 3 bases, the J end by 0 bases, with 11 bases between. CDR3 sequence reads: CASSSLLASTDTQYF. The DNA of the CDR3 is TGTGCCAGCAGCTCTCTTTTAGCTAGCACAGATACGCAGTATTTT.

The V and J genes are TRBV4-3 and TRBJ1-5, with unresolved D. This CDR3 has 14 residues. CDR1 LGHNA and CDR2 YSLEER come from the germline V gene. V was trimmed by 2 bases and J by 0 bases, leaving 5 bases between them. CDR3 amino acids: CASSQQNSNQPQHF. The CDR3 DNA sequence: TGCGCCAGCAGCCAACAGAATAGCAATCAGCCCCAGCATTTT.

This chain connects TRBV2 to TRBJ2-7; 7 nucleotides align to TRBD1. The CDR3 consists of 14 residues. CDR1 SNHLY and CDR2 FYNNEI come from the germline V gene. V lost 8 bases to trimming and J lost 7 bases; unmatched junction nucleotides: 14. CDR3: CASSVETGSAEQYF. The CDR3 DNA reads TGTGCCAGCTCAGTCGAGACAGGGTCCGCTGAGCAGTACTTC.

A few counts support this clone. V usage is TRBV4-2 and J usage is TRBJ2-7; 7 bases fit TRBD1. V was pared by 4 bases and J by 2 bases, with 5 bases of the junction left unmatched. This CDR3 region has 14 residues. Looked up from germline, CDR1 is LGHNA and CDR2 is YNFKEQ. The CDR3 region is CASSRWGQTYEQYF. The DNA for the CDR3 is TGTGCCAGCAGCCGGTGGGGACAGACCTACGAGCAGTACTTC.

The chain joins TRBV19 to TRBJ2-7; a possible D gene is TRBD2 (6 bases). Germline V gene sequence: CDR1 LNHDA, CDR2 SQIVND (reference sequence). The V end was cut by 6 bases, the J end by 2 bases, with 11 bases between. The CDR3 has 13 amino acids. The CDR3 reads CASSFRGTYEQYF. CDR3 DNA: TGTGCCAGTAGCTTTCGGGGGACCTACGAGCAGTACTTC.

The rearrangement links TRBV18 to TRBJ1-5; 8 positions match TRBD1. Per the germline V gene, CDR1 is KGHSH and CDR2 is LQKENI. CDR3 length: 13 amino acids. The V segment lost 6 bases and the J segment 4 bases; nucleotides outside the gene matches: 2. The DNA for the CDR3 is TGTGCCAGCTCGACAGGGGAGAATCAGCCCCAGCATTTT. As protein: CASSTGENQPQHF.

The chain recombines TRBV28 with TRBJ1-4; D is perhaps TRBD1 (5 bases). This CDR3 comprises 14 residues. CDR1 is MDHEN and CDR2 is SYDVKM in the germline V gene. The V gene lost 10 bases and the J gene lost 1 base, with 13 bases spanning the gap. CDR3 sequence (DNA): TGTGCCACCAAGGGACTGATAACTAATGAAAAACTGTTTTTT. It specifies CATKGLITNEKLFF.

This chain links TRBV5-1 with TRBJ2-7; the match to TRBD1 covers 8 bases. The CDR3 sequence is 14 residues long. V trimming: 3 bases; J trimming: 2 bases; junction bases outside the gene matches: 4. CDR1 is SGHRS and CDR2 is YFSETQ in the germline V gene. This CDR3 is CASSSGQVAYEQYF. The DNA of the CDR3 is TGCGCCAGCAGCTCGGGACAGGTAGCCTACGAGCAGTACTTC.

This chain links TRBV28 with TRBJ2-3; D is ambiguous. The germline V gene encodes CDR1 MDHEN and CDR2 SYDVKM. The CDR3 sequence is 12 residues long. Trimming removed 6 bases from V and 4 bases from J, with 8 bases in between. In nucleotides, the CDR3 is TGTGCCAGCAGGAAATCGGCAGATACGCAGTATTTT. Translation gives CASRKSADTQYF.

The chain combines TRBV15 with TRBJ2-5; D is undetermined. From germline, CDR1 is LNHNV and CDR2 YYDKDF (reference sequence). Trimming cost V 6 bases and J 1 base, with 9 bases left between them. CDR3 length: 13 amino acids. CDR3 in amino acids: CATSRVLQETQYF. The DNA of the CDR3 is TGTGCCACCAGTCGGGTACTCCAAGAGACCCAGTACTTC.

The CDR3 bases are TGTGCCAGCAGTCTAGCGGCGAACACCGGGGAGCTGTTTTTT. Translated, it gives CASSLAANTGELFF. The chain joins TRBV27 to TRBJ2-2; the match to TRBD2 covers 7 bases. V was clipped by 5 bases and J by 0 bases; unmatched bases: 0. CDR3 length equals 14 residues. Germline V gene lookup returns CDR1 MNHEY and CDR2 SMNVEV (reference sequence).

The DNA of the CDR3 is TGTGCCAGCAGCCCCATCGGACAGGGCGGGCGAGAGACCCAGTACTTC. Translation gives CASSPIGQGGRETQYF. The chain uses TRBV7-3 and TRBJ2-5; TRBD1 agrees at 8 bases. CDR1 and CDR2 from the germline V gene are SGHTA and FQGTGA. The junction had 12 bases not matched to a gene; V was cut back by 5 bases and J by 4 bases. This CDR3 has 16 amino acids.

V usage is TRBV19 and J usage is TRBJ2-3; D not resolved. Germline-derived CDR1 and CDR2 are LNHDA and SQIVND (reference sequence). This CDR3 is 14 amino acids long. Trimming left V 11 bases short and J 0 bases short, with 15 bases between. This chain's CDR3 is CAASISFSTDTQYF. The DNA of the CDR3 is TGTGCCGCCTCAATTAGCTTTAGCACAGATACGCAGTATTTT.

The chain recombines TRBV2 with TRBJ1-5, with a possible D match to TRBD1 (5 bases). The CDR3 consists of 14 residues. V was cut by 6 bases and J by 0 bases, with 9 bases left in between. Germline lookup yields CDR1 SNHLY and CDR2 FYNNEI. CDR3 region: CASSGGGSNQPQHF. The CDR3 nucleotides read TGTGCCAGCAGCGGGGGGGGTAGCAATCAGCCCCAGCATTTT.

The V and J genes are TRBV30 and TRBJ2-7; 8 positions match TRBD2. Trimming at V came to 5 bases and at J to 5 bases, leaving 8 bases not matched to a gene. The germline V gene encodes CDR1 GTSNPN and CDR2 SVGIG (reference sequence). The CDR3 is 13 amino acids. The CDR3 loop is CAWGREGQNEQYF. The CDR3 coding sequence is TGTGCCTGGGGACGGGAGGGCCAAAACGAGCAGTACTTC.

The V call is TRBV18, the J call TRBJ2-2; 8 nucleotides agree with TRBD1. Losses at the gene ends were 6 bases for V and 6 bases for J; bases not matched to a gene: 12. The CDR3 sequence is 16 residues long. Germline values: CDR1 KGHSH, CDR2 LQKENI. Written as DNA, the CDR3 is TGTGCCAGCTCTCCCCTGGCAGGGGGCGCATCCGGGGAGCTGTTTTTT. Protein sequence: CASSPLAGGASGELFF.

This clone was counted once. V usage is TRBV7-2 and J usage is TRBJ1-5, with 7 bases aligning to TRBD1. CDR1 is SGHTA and CDR2 is FQGNSA in the germline V gene. This CDR3 region has 18 residues. V lost 1 base, J lost 0 bases, and 9 bases stayed unmatched. CDR3 nucleotides: TGTGCCAGCAGCTTAGAGGGACAGCTCTCATATAGCAATCAGCCCCAGCATTTT. This codes for CASSLEGQLSYSNQPQHF. Full variable domain (remainder filled in from reference TRBV7-2 and TRBJ1-5): GAGVSQSPSNKVTEKGKDVELRCDPISGHTALYWYRQSLGQGLEFLIYFQGNSAPDKSGLPSDRFSAERTGGSVSTLTIQRTQQEDSAVYLCASSLEGQLSYSNQPQHFGDGTRLSIL.

CDR3 region: CASRPNGGLGNQPQHF. In nucleotides, the CDR3 is TGTGCCAGCAGGCCGAACGGGGGGCTTGGCAATCAGCCCCAGCATTTT. V usage is TRBV28 and J usage is TRBJ1-5; maybe TRBD1 (6 bases). The CDR3 length is 16 residues. In germline, CDR1 is MDHEN, CDR2 SYDVKM. Trimming removed 6 bases from V and 2 bases from J, with 17 bases in between.

This clone turned up a few times. J is TRBJ1-5 and V is TRBV28; D might be TRBD1 (6 bases). The CDR3 contains 14 residues. Germline CDR1 and CDR2: MDHEN and SYDVKM. The ends were cut back, 8 bases at V and 3 bases at J, with 14 bases in the middle. In nucleotides, the CDR3 is TGTGCCAGCGGAAAGACAGGTTTCAATCAGCCCCAGCATTTT. Its protein product is CASGKTGFNQPQHF.

The CDR3 DNA reads TGCGCCAGCAGCTTACAGGGGGCTGATGAAAAACTGTTTTTT. Residues: CASSLQGADEKLFF. The chain links TRBV5-1 to TRBJ1-4; 9 bases map to TRBD1. Germline CDR1 reads SGHRS; CDR2 reads YFSETQ. Germline trimming cut 2 bases from V and 6 bases from J; bases unmatched to any gene: 2. The CDR3 has 14 amino acids.

This clone was observed a handful of times. The chain's CDR3 is CASHMAENQPQHF. CDR3 coding DNA: TGTGCCAGCCACATGGCAGAAAATCAGCCCCAGCATTTT. The rearrangement uses TRBV6-1 and TRBJ1-5; no clear D. V was clipped by 8 bases and J by 4 bases, with 12 bases between them. CDR1 and CDR2 (germline): MNHNS, SASEGT. The CDR3 length is 13 residues.

This rearrangement joins TRBV9 to TRBJ1-1, with 10 nucleotides matching TRBD1. The germline gives CDR1 SGDLS, CDR2 YYNGEE. The CDR3 consists of 14 residues. Trimming took 4 bases from V and 6 from J; bases not matched to a gene: 6. For the CDR3, the DNA is TGTGCCAGCAGCCCAGCAGGACAGGGGGCTGAAGCTTTCTTT. It specifies CASSPAGQGAEAFF.

Concerning this clone itself: A junction boundary mismatches the germline segment, possibly from a read error. The genes are TRBV7-9 and TRBJ1-2, with D unresolved. Per germline, CDR1 SEHNR and CDR2 FQNEAQ (reference sequence). The CDR3 contains 12 residues. CDR3 sequence (DNA): TGTTCCAGCAGCGCTAATCTTCCTGGCTACACCTTC. Translation: CSSSANLPGYTF. The full variable domain, its missing parts supplied by reference TRBV7-9 and TRBJ1-2, is DTGVSQNPRHKITKRGQNVTFRCDPISEHNRLYWYRQTLGQGPEFLTYFQNEAQLEKSRLLSDRFSAERPKGSFSTLEIQRTEQGDSAMYLCSSSANLPGYTFGSGTRLTVV.

The gene calls are TRBV7-2 and TRBJ2-2; 9 bases line up with TRBD1. Looked up from germline, CDR1 is SGHTA and CDR2 is FQGNSA. V shed 2 bases and J 6 bases; nucleotides not matched to a gene: 7. CDR3 length: 16 residues. The CDR3 loop is CASSLRSGQGAGELFF. CDR3 in DNA: TGTGCCAGCAGCTTAAGGTCGGGACAGGGTGCCGGGGAGCTGTTTTTT.

V gene TRBV25-1 combines with J gene TRBJ1-2, with D possibly being TRBD1 (6 bases). The V and J ends lost 1 base and 7 bases respectively, with 13 bases between them. Germline values: CDR1 MGHDK, CDR2 SYGVNS. The length of the CDR3 is 14 residues. CDR3 amino acids: CASSELLGARGYTF. For the CDR3, the DNA is TGTGCCAGCAGTGAATTGTTGGGGGCTCGTGGCTACACCTTC.

Concerning this clone itself: The germline gene is not matched at one end of the junction; a read error may be the cause. DNA of the CDR3: TGTGCCAGCAGCGAAGACCGGGACAGGGAGACCGGGGAGCTGTTTTTT. Translating it yields CASSEDRDRETGELFF. J is TRBJ2-2 and V is TRBV4-2; 9 bases map to TRBD1. The CDR3 extends over 16 amino acids. Germline loops: CDR1 LGHNA, CDR2 YNFKEQ.